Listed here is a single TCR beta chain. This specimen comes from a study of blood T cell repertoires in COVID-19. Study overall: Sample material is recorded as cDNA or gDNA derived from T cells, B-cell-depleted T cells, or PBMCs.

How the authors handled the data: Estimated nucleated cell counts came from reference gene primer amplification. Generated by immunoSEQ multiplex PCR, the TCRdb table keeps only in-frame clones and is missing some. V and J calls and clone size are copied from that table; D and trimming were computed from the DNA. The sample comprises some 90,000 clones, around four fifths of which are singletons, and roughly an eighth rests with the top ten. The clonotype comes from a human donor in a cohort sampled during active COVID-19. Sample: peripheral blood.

The CDR3 loop reads CASRAGTGAYEQYF. Written as DNA, the CDR3 is TGTGCCAGCAGGGCCGGGACAGGGGCCTACGAGCAGTACTTC. J is TRBJ2-7 and V is TRBV27; 10 bases are shared with TRBD1. This CDR3 comprises 14 residues. CDR1 is MNHEY and CDR2 is SMNVEV in the germline V gene (reference sequence). Unmatched junction bases numbered 4, after V lost 6 bases and J lost 2 bases.